These 27 T cell receptor beta chains share one sample of origin, sequenced in a study of blood T cell repertoires in COVID-19. Profiling relied on immunoSEQ multiplex PCR, and the TCRdb table lists in-frame clones only, not all of them. This sample has roughly 130,000 clones, with about 82% found just once. Sequencing used peripheral blood. The receptors come from a man aged 60 to 69 with active or convalescent COVID-19.

This chain links TRBV6-5 with TRBJ2-5; perhaps TRBD1 as D (6 bases). This CDR3 has 12 amino acids. Germline V gene sequence: CDR1 MNHEY, CDR2 SVGAGI. With 6 bases removed from V and 5 bases from J, the gap between germline ends came to 10 bases. In DNA form, the CDR3 reads TGTGCCAGCAGCAAAGACAGGGAGACCCAGTACTTC. Encoded protein: CASSKDRETQYF.

The chain couples TRBV6-5 to TRBJ1-2; TRBD1 is a possible D gene (5 bases). The CDR3 is 14 residues long. CDR1 and CDR2 (germline): MNHEY, SVGAGI. V was pared by 6 bases and J by 3 bases, with 14 bases between. The CDR3 DNA reads TGTGCCAGCAGGTTTTGGGGGGATCACTATGGCTACACCTTC. Translated: CASRFWGDHYGYTF.

The V call is TRBV27, the J call TRBJ2-1, with TRBD2 identical over 11 bases. The J segment lost 9 bases and the V segment lost 7 bases, leaving 8 bases of the junction unmatched. The germline gives CDR1 MNHEY, CDR2 SMNVEV (reference sequence). The CDR3 is 14 amino acids. CDR3 bases: TGTGCCAGCAAATATGCGCTAGCGGGAGGTGAGCAGTTCTTC. Its translation is CASKYALAGGEQFF.

The rearrangement links TRBV29-1 to TRBJ1-1; 9 bases agree with TRBD1. V lost 6 bases, J lost 1 base, and 3 bases stayed unmatched. The CDR3 contains 13 residues. CDR1 and CDR2 (germline): SQVTM, ANQGSEA. For the CDR3, the DNA is TGCAGCGTGGTACAGGGGGCGAACACTGAAGCTTTCTTT. Translating gives CSVVQGANTEAFF. Full variable domain (outside the CDR3, taken from reference TRBV29-1 and TRBJ1-1): SAVISQKPSRDICQRGTSLTIQCQVDSQVTMMFWYRQQPGQSLTLIATANQGSEATYESGFVIDKFPISRPNLTFSTLTVSNMSPEDSSIYLCSVVQGANTEAFFGQGTRLTVV.

In its sample, this clone was seen a few times. The CDR3, as DNA: TGCGCCAGCAGCCCCGGGACTAGCGGGAGGTTATCCTACAATGAGCAGTTCTTC. The encoded protein is CASSPGTSGRLSYNEQFF. The V call is TRBV4-1, the J call TRBJ2-1; 15 nucleotides agree with TRBD2. The CDR3 extends over 18 amino acids. The V gene end was trimmed by 4 bases and the J gene end by 1 base; junction bases not matched to a gene: 5. Germline values: CDR1 MGHRA, CDR2 YSYEKL.

This clone occurred a few times. The chain couples TRBV7-2 to TRBJ2-7; 10 positions match TRBD1. The V gene's germline CDR1 is SGHTA and CDR2 FQGNSA. The CDR3 is made up of 16 amino acids. The V and J ends lost 4 bases and 6 bases, in that order; junction bases with no gene match: 12. In nucleotides, the CDR3 is TGTGCCAGCAGCTCAATATATCGGGACAGGGGTGTCGAGCAGTACTTC. Protein sequence: CASSSIYRDRGVEQYF.

The CDR3 region is CASSPQGEAGANVLTF. The CDR3 region has the DNA TGTGCCAGCAGTCCCCAGGGGGAGGCTGGGGCCAACGTCCTGACTTTC. The rearrangement uses TRBV7-3 and TRBJ2-6; perhaps TRBD1 as D (7 bases). Germline V gene data show CDR1 as SGHTA and CDR2 as FQGTGA. With 6 bases removed from V and 2 bases from J, the gap between germline ends came to 14 bases. The CDR3 has 16 amino acids.

This clone was detected once. The chain combines TRBV6-4 with TRBJ2-3, with a tentative D call TRBD2 (6 bases). Germline V gives CDR1 MRHNA, CDR2 SNTAGT. V lost 5 bases, J lost 6 bases, and 12 bases lay in between. The CDR3 sequence is 13 residues long. The CDR3 nucleotides read TGTGCCAGCAGTCAATCGGGGGAGGATACGCAGTATTTT. Translating it yields CASSQSGEDTQYF.

This chain links TRBV9 with TRBJ2-3; no definite D call. The CDR3 has 14 amino acids. Trimming pared 4 bases from V and 8 bases from J, leaving 17 bases between. CDR1 is SGDLS and CDR2 is YYNGEE in the germline V gene. CDR3 sequence (DNA): TGTGCCAGCAGCCCAACCACTATTGAAGGTACGCAGTATTTT. This codes for CASSPTTIEGTQYF.

V usage is TRBV5-4 and J usage is TRBJ1-1; the D gene is possibly TRBD1 (5 bases). Germline CDR1 is SGHNT and CDR2 is YYREEE (reference sequence). Trimming left V 2 bases short and J 1 base short, with 12 bases between. CDR3 length: 15 amino acids. CDR3 sequence (DNA): TGTGCCAGCAGCTTCGGAGGGAGGGGGAACACTGAAGCTTTCTTT. Protein: CASSFGGRGNTEAFF.

The rearrangement links TRBV29-1 to TRBJ2-1; 7 bases agree with TRBD2. With 6 bases clipped from V and 4 bases from J, the junction kept 6 bases outside the gene matches. CDR1 and CDR2 from the germline V gene are SQVTM and ANQGSEA. This CDR3 is built from 13 residues. CDR3 in DNA: TGCAGCGTCGCTAGCGGTTTTTACAATGAGCAGTTCTTC. Protein: CSVASGFYNEQFF.

This chain links TRBV19 with TRBJ1-1; D remains unclear. The CDR3 has 21 residues. Deletions cut 7 bases from V and 1 base from J, with 34 bases between. CDR1 is LNHDA, CDR2 SQIVND, per germline (reference sequence). CDR3 sequence: CASILGREPGTYDFGNTEAFF. In DNA, the CDR3 is TGTGCCAGTATCCTCGGGCGGGAGCCGGGAACCTATGACTTTGGGAACACTGAAGCTTTCTTT.

The chain combines TRBV4-2 with TRBJ2-1; TRBD2 aligns across 9 bases. V lost 0 bases and J lost 4; bases outside the gene matches: 16. The CDR3 spans 20 residues. The V gene's germline CDR1 is LGHNA and CDR2 YNFKEQ. CDR3 amino acids: CASSQDLGSNSGSTYNEQFF. As DNA, the CDR3 is TGTGCCAGCAGCCAAGATCTAGGGTCTAATAGCGGGAGTACATACAATGAGCAGTTCTTC.

In its sample, this clone was seen once. This rearrangement joins TRBV28 to TRBJ2-3, with 10 bases aligning to TRBD2. The junction had 9 bases not matched to a gene; V was cut back by 3 bases and J by 3 bases. The germline gives CDR1 MDHEN, CDR2 SYDVKM. CDR3 size: 17 residues. CDR3 DNA: TGTGCCAGCAGTTTCCGACCTAGCGGGAGTAGGACAGATACGCAGTATTTT. Translation: CASSFRPSGSRTDTQYF.

V gene TRBV15 combines with J gene TRBJ1-6; D gene ambiguous. The V gene lost 6 bases and the J gene lost 8 bases, with 11 bases spanning the gap. CDR1 is LNHNV, CDR2 YYDKDF, per germline (reference sequence). The CDR3 has 13 residues. The CDR3: CATSSNLDSPLHF. In DNA, the CDR3 is TGTGCCACCAGTTCGAACCTAGATTCACCCCTCCACTTT.

This chain connects TRBV5-4 to TRBJ2-3; 8 nucleotides line up with TRBD2. Germline values: CDR1 SGHNT, CDR2 YYREEE (reference sequence). The trim removed 3 bases at V and 2 bases at J, leaving 5 bases unmatched. The CDR3 is 15 residues long. The CDR3 region is CASSSSAGVTDTQYF. CDR3 nucleotides: TGTGCCAGCAGCTCCTCAGCGGGAGTCACAGATACGCAGTATTTT.

The rearrangement joins TRBV5-4 to TRBJ2-7; D call uncertain. Trimming shortened V by 4 bases and J by 0 bases, and 8 bases separated the two germline ends. Germline CDR1 is SGHNT and CDR2 is YYREEE (reference sequence). The CDR3 covers 13 residues. The CDR3 sequence: CASSVDGSYEQYF. The DNA for the CDR3 is TGTGCCAGCAGCGTGGACGGCTCCTACGAGCAGTACTTC.

The genes are TRBV12-3 or TRBV12-4 and TRBJ1-1; D is ambiguous. The germline V and J ends were trimmed by 3 bases and 1 base, with 6 bases remaining between them. CDR3 length equals 13 residues. The DNA of the CDR3 is TGTGCCAGCAGTTTTTCCGGGAACACTGAAGCTTTCTTT. It is translated as CASSFSGNTEAFF.

J is TRBJ1-2 and V is TRBV12-3 or TRBV12-4, with D uncertain. Trimming removed 6 bases from V and 8 bases from J, with 13 bases in between. This CDR3 comprises 12 residues. The CDR3 region has the DNA TGTGCCAGCAGCCCACAGCCGGAAGGCTACACCTTC. Amino acids: CASSPQPEGYTF.

This clone has ten or more counts. In DNA, the CDR3 is TGTGCCTGGGGCAACTACGAGCAGTACTTC. Its protein product is CAWGNYEQYF. The V call is TRBV30, the J call TRBJ2-7; the D is unclear. Germline values: CDR1 GTSNPN, CDR2 SVGIG (reference sequence). V shed 5 bases and J shed 3 bases, with 5 bases lying between them. CDR3 length equals 10 residues.

The rearrangement uses TRBV9 and TRBJ2-7, with D perhaps matching TRBD2 (6 bases). Trimming took off 4 bases at V and 7 bases at J, with 15 bases between the two ends. This CDR3 has 13 residues. CDR1 and CDR2 from the germline V gene are SGDLS and YYNGEE. The CDR3: CASSTDRRGEQYF. Here the CDR3 DNA reads TGTGCCAGCAGCACGGACCGGCGGGGAGAGCAGTACTTC.

The rearrangement links TRBV15 to TRBJ1-1, with D uncertain. Germline V gene data show CDR1 as LNHNV and CDR2 as YYDKDF (reference sequence). V was cut by 0 bases and J by 6 bases, with 11 bases left in between. This CDR3 has 14 amino acids. The CDR3 sequence: CATSRELGRAEAFF. CDR3 coding DNA: TGTGCCACCAGCAGAGAGTTGGGTCGGGCTGAAGCTTTCTTT.

This clone was recorded a few times. V gene TRBV9 combines with J gene TRBJ1-2; 7 nucleotides agree with TRBD1. Germline trimming cut 0 bases from V and 4 bases from J; bases unmatched to any gene: 0. The germline V gene encodes CDR1 SGDLS and CDR2 YYNGEE. This CDR3 has 13 residues. The CDR3 DNA reads as TGTGCCAGCAGCGTAGGGACAGGCTATGGCTACACCTTC. This codes for CASSVGTGYGYTF.

The chain uses TRBV9 and TRBJ2-1; 9 nucleotides agree with TRBD1. From germline, CDR1 is SGDLS and CDR2 YYNGEE. The V segment lost 0 bases and the J segment 7 bases; nucleotides outside the gene matches: 2. CDR3 length: 14 amino acids. This chain's CDR3 is CASSVVGQGNEQFF. The DNA of the CDR3 is TGTGCCAGCAGCGTAGTGGGACAGGGAAATGAGCAGTTCTTC. Drawing the rest from reference TRBV9 and TRBJ2-1, the complete variable domain is DSGVTQTPKHLITATGQRVTLRCSPRSGDLSVYWYQQSLDQGLQFLIQYYNGEERAKGNILERFSAQQFPDLHSELNLSSLELGDSALYFCASSVVGQGNEQFFGPGTRLTVL.

This clone was detected a few times. This chain joins TRBV6-2 or TRBV6-3 and TRBJ2-7, with D unclear. Trimming took 0 bases from V and 0 from J, leaving 6 bases between them. This CDR3 region has 14 residues. The germline V gene encodes CDR1 MNHEY and CDR2 SVGEGT. This CDR3 reads CASSYSTASYEQYF. In DNA form, the CDR3 reads TGTGCCAGCAGTTACTCGACTGCCTCCTACGAGCAGTACTTC.

The chain links TRBV5-1 to TRBJ2-4; D perhaps matches TRBD2 (6 bases). V lost 5 bases and J 6 bases, leaving 6 bases between the germline ends. The CDR3 sequence is 11 residues long. Per germline, CDR1 SGHRS and CDR2 YFSETQ. The CDR3 loop reads CASRGGNIQYF. Here the CDR3 DNA reads TGCGCCAGCAGGGGGGGAAACATTCAGTACTTC.

The chain is built from TRBV4-1 and TRBJ2-7; 14 nucleotides align to TRBD2. The CDR3 covers 17 residues. Per the germline V gene, CDR1 is MGHRA and CDR2 is YSYEKL. Trimming took 4 bases from V and 4 from J; bases not matched to a gene: 9. CDR3 sequence: CASSRIGTSGRMYEQYF. The CDR3 region has the DNA TGCGCCAGCAGCCGGATAGGGACTAGCGGGAGAATGTACGAGCAGTACTTC.